This TCR beta chain was observed in a study of shared T cell receptors in the human thymus (dated by TCRdb to the early 2020s). As for the study more broadly: The study examined how self-reactive, shared T-cell receptor alpha chains are generated in the human thymus.

As for this clone: Its binding antigen is unknown. The record has no base qualities; no much larger clone is one base away.

CDR1 and CDR2 are drawn from the germline V gene (reference sequence): DFQATT, SNEGSKA. The CDR3 runs 11 residues from the cysteine to the phenylalanine. The read is trimmed to its CDR3 DNA, 33 bases read in frame from base 1. The trim is 4 bases for V and 11 bases for J, with a gap of 12 bases between the germline ends. The library was built by means of the immunoSEQ multiplex PCR assay. The source is immuneACCESS, and TCRdb retained only in-frame sequences with V and J called. Part of the clones is not carried over; for the studies checked, unresolved V genes explain less than half of this, and the remainder is unexplained. The sample data list 500,000 to 750,000 clones, and approximately 88% of these were observed just once. Clones ranked in the top ten supply over 0.008% of the sample. These data also formed part of another study, on human thymus T cells. As that second paper reports: The donors were immunologically healthy infants in Finland who had open corrective cardiac surgery for congenital heart defects. Thymus tissue was collected as surgical resects that were removed during corrective cardiac surgery. V and J gene segment usage appeared biased in both thymic and peripheral blood repertoires. The related research reported highly overlapping thymic TCR repertoires among unrelated individuals. The study described the TCR alpha and beta repertoires in under 10 infant thymus samples and a few matching peripheral blood samples. The cohort included several male and a couple of female infants, with donor ages spanning 7 to 244 days. After being mechanically released from the tissue, thymocytes were kept at -70 degrees C in pellets of about 10-33 million cells. A QIAsymphony instrument was used to extract genomic DNA from frozen cell pellets. The immunoSEQ multiplex PCR assay was used to amplify the TCRB and TCRAD loci from a standardized quantity of quality-controlled genomic DNA. Amplicons spanned the V(D)J region at a length sufficient to cover the CDR3 and identify V and J genes. The commercial immunoSEQ service was used to sequence amplicons on an Illumina platform. Primer bias and sequencing errors were corrected as previously described, and TCRAD and TCRB were defined on the basis of the IMGT database. immunoSEQ Analyzer 3.0 and VDJTools were used for repertoire analysis, which covered basic statistics, V/J segment usage, diversity estimates, rarefaction and pairwise overlap. Chao1, ChaoE, Efron-Thisted, Shannon and inverse Simpson indices were used to estimate diversity, which was also estimated on datasets down-sampled to the smallest sample. For repertoire overlap, CDR3 nucleotide sequence, V gene and J gene had to match strictly, and clustering was done by Jaccard-based multidimensional scaling. On average, approximately 800,000 unique TCRB clonotypes were obtained from thymus samples, compared with 65,000 to 90,000 from blood samples.

Recombination joined TRBV20-1 with TRBJ2-1, and perhaps TRBD2 as D gene, on 5 matching bases. The specimen sequenced was thymocytes. The clonotype was recovered from a boy under two years old with a congenital heart defect. Donor details come from another sample of the same person, matched by shared clones. The CDR3 region: CSANPTGKQFF. The base sequence is TGCAGTGCTAACCCGACGGGGAAGCAGTTCTTC.